This TCR beta chain derives from a study of blood T cell repertoires in COVID-19. The overall study: Italy, Spain and the United States were the sources of the convalescent and acute COVID-19 samples. Nucleic acid was either cDNA or gDNA, and it came from T cells, B-cell-depleted T cells, or PBMCs.

The CDR3 consists of 18 residues. With 2 bases removed from V and 0 bases from J, the gap between germline ends came to 18 bases. Germline V lookup: CDR1 SGHRS, CDR2 YFSETQ. Profiling relied on immunoSEQ multiplex PCR, and the TCRdb table lists in-frame clones only, not all of them. This table holds 90,000 to 120,000 clones, roughly 80% found once. The sequence was collected from a man between 65 and 85 years old with active or convalescent COVID-19. Source material: peripheral blood. The chain employs TRBV5-1 and TRBJ1-5; D gene ambiguous. The chain's CDR3 is CASSLGIPRVYSNQPQHF. The CDR3 nucleotides read TGCGCCAGCAGCTTAGGAATCCCTCGGGTATATAGCAATCAGCCCCAGCATTTT.